The clone carrying this TCR beta chain has a handful of counts. This specimen comes from a study of blood T cell repertoires in COVID-19. Whole-study context: Acute and convalescent COVID-19 samples came from the United States, Italy and Spain. PBMCs, B-cell-depleted T cells, or T cells provided the cDNA or gDNA that made up the material.

In the original analysis: Researchers report that nucleated cell counts were estimated from reference gene primer amplification. This table comes from immunoSEQ multiplex PCR, and its TCRdb copy is limited to in-frame clones, with some not included. D and trimming were read from the DNA, whereas the V and J calls and clone size are those reported in that table. The sample lists over 120,000 clones; about 80% were seen once. The source is a woman in her sixties or seventies with acute or convalescent COVID-19. The sequencing input was peripheral blood.

CDR3 nucleotide sequence: TGTGCCAGCAGCTGGTACGGGACAGACACAGATACGCAGTATTTT. Protein: CASSWYGTDTDTQYF. The chain couples TRBV7-2 to TRBJ2-3; 7 nucleotides line up with TRBD1. The CDR3 runs to 15 residues. Germline CDR1 reads SGHTA; CDR2 reads FQGNSA. V gave up 4 bases and J gave up 2 bases; unmatched junction bases: 6.